The rows below give T cell receptor beta chains drawn from one sample of a study of post-analysis software for immune sequencing data. TCRdb ran MiXCR on the PCR reads and lists one entry per CDR3 protein. The repertoire holds about 820,000 distinct CDR3 sequences, under 70% seen once, with under 6% in the top ten. The sequenced sample was blood. These receptors all stem from a girl between 10 and 17 years old with multiple sclerosis. CDR3s include the opening cysteine and the closing phenylalanine or tryptophan. D genes are given only for firm matches. Clone size is not always given. Where it is, it says once, few, many or a class for expanded clones.

V gene: TRBV21-1
D gene: -
clone size: -
J gene: TRBJ2-7
CDR3 DNA: TGTGCCAGCAGCAAAGCCGGGAAGGCTAGCGGTCACTACGAGCAGTACTTC
CDR3 protein: CASSKAGKASGHYEQYF

V gene: TRBV20-1
D gene: TRBD1
clone size: -
J gene: TRBJ2-2
CDR3 DNA: TGCAGTGCGGACAGGGCTACCGGGGAGCTGTTTTTT
CDR3 protein: CSADRATGELFF

V gene: TRBV20-1
D gene: TRBD2
clone size: -
J gene: TRBJ2-4
CDR3 DNA: TGCAGTGCTAGAGAGGAGACTAGCGCAAACATTCAGTACTTC
CDR3 protein: CSAREETSANIQYF

V gene: TRBV4-1
D gene: TRBD2
clone size: -
J gene: TRBJ2-7
CDR3 DNA: TGCGCCAGCAGCCGCCTAAGACTAGCGGGGGGCTACGAGCAGTACTTC
CDR3 protein: CASSRLRLAGGYEQYF

V gene: TRBV5-1
D gene: TRBD2
clone size: -
J gene: TRBJ2-7
CDR3 DNA: TGCGCCAGCACCATGGTGCGGGGGGGTTTTTCCTACGAGCAGTACTTC
CDR3 protein: CASTMVRGGFSYEQYF

V gene: TRBV20-1
D gene: -
clone size: few
J gene: TRBJ2-3
CDR3 DNA: TGCAGTGCTAGAGGAAGGAGCGGTACTAGCACAGATACGCAGTATTTT
CDR3 protein: CSARGRSGTSTDTQYF

V gene: TRBV5-6
D gene: -
clone size: -
J gene: TRBJ2-1
CDR3 DNA: TGTGCCAGCAGCTTGAATCGCGGGGGCCTTCTATACAATGAGCAGTTCTTC
CDR3 protein: CASSLNRGGLLYNEQFF

V gene: TRBV4-1
D gene: -
clone size: few
J gene: TRBJ1-2
CDR3 DNA: TGCGCCAGCAGCCGATTACAACAGGATTTGGATGGCTACACCTTC
CDR3 protein: CASSRLQQDLDGYTF

V gene: TRBV7-9
D gene: TRBD2
clone size: few
J gene: TRBJ2-5
CDR3 DNA: TGTGCCAGCAGCTTAAGAAGCAGCGGGGGAGAGACCCAGTACTTC
CDR3 protein: CASSLRSSGGETQYF

V gene: TRBV20-1
D gene: TRBD2
clone size: -
J gene: TRBJ2-1
CDR3 DNA: TGCAGTGCTGGTTTAGCGGGGCCCTACAATGAGCAGTTCTTC
CDR3 protein: CSAGLAGPYNEQFF

V gene: TRBV11-1
D gene: TRBD2
clone size: -
J gene: TRBJ2-7
CDR3 DNA: TGTGCCAGCAGCCATCGGACTAGCGGGGGGTCCTACGAGCAGTACTTC
CDR3 protein: CASSHRTSGGSYEQYF

V gene: TRBV5-1
D gene: TRBD2
clone size: -
J gene: TRBJ2-1
CDR3 DNA: TGCGCCAGCAGCTTGGCCTGGACTAGCGGGAGTGGTTACAATGAGCAGTTCTTC
CDR3 protein: CASSLAWTSGSGYNEQFF

V gene: TRBV29-1
D gene: TRBD1
clone size: -
J gene: TRBJ2-1
CDR3 DNA: TGCAGCGTCGGGGACAGCTCCTACGAGCAGTTCTTC
CDR3 protein: CSVGDSSYEQFF

V gene: TRBV20-1
D gene: TRBD1
clone size: -
J gene: TRBJ2-7
CDR3 DNA: TGCAGTGCTAGAGTCGGGACAGGGATTACCTACGAGCAGTACTTC
CDR3 protein: CSARVGTGITYEQYF

V gene: TRBV6-5
D gene: -
clone size: few
J gene: TRBJ1-2
CDR3 DNA: TGTGCCAGCAGTTACTCGGCAGTAGGCTATGGCTACACCTTC
CDR3 protein: CASSYSAVGYGYTF

V gene: TRBV27
D gene: TRBD1
clone size: -
J gene: TRBJ1-6
CDR3 DNA: TGTGCCAGCAGCCCACAGGGGCGAGGTTTGGGTTCACCCCTCCACTTT
CDR3 protein: CASSPQGRGLGSPLHF

V gene: TRBV12-3/TRBV12-4
D gene: TRBD1
clone size: few
J gene: TRBJ1-2
CDR3 DNA: TGTGCCAGCAGTTCCCGACAGGGCTATGGCTACACCTTC
CDR3 protein: CASSSRQGYGYTF

V gene: TRBV10-3
D gene: -
clone size: -
J gene: TRBJ2-3
CDR3 DNA: TGTGCCATCTCTTCGTCCGTAGGCTCAGATACGCAGTATTTT
CDR3 protein: CAISSSVGSDTQYF

V gene: TRBV3-1
D gene: TRBD1
clone size: once
J gene: TRBJ2-2
CDR3 DNA: TGTGCCAGCAGCCAAGACGACAGGGATAACGGGGAGCGGTTTTTT
CDR3 protein: CASSQDDRDNGERFF

V gene: TRBV29-1
D gene: -
clone size: -
J gene: TRBJ2-5
CDR3 DNA: TGCAGCGGAACAGGGTTGTTCGGAGAGACCCAGTACTTC
CDR3 protein: CSGTGLFGETQYF

V gene: TRBV7-3
D gene: TRBD2
clone size: -
J gene: TRBJ2-3
CDR3 DNA: TGTGCCAGCAGCTCCACACTAGCGGGGGGGTCAGATACGCAGTATTTT
CDR3 protein: CASSSTLAGGSDTQYF

V gene: TRBV6-1
D gene: TRBD2
clone size: -
J gene: TRBJ2-1
CDR3 DNA: TGTGCCAGCAGTCGACTAGCGGATATTTCCAATGAGCAGTTCTTC
CDR3 protein: CASSRLADISNEQFF

V gene: TRBV20-1
D gene: TRBD2
clone size: -
J gene: TRBJ2-3
CDR3 DNA: TGCAGTGCTAGTGCCGGGACTAGCGGGAGTGGAGATACGCAGTATTTT
CDR3 protein: CSASAGTSGSGDTQYF

V gene: TRBV20-1
D gene: -
clone size: -
J gene: TRBJ1-1
CDR3 DNA: TGCAGTGCTAGAGCACGGCGGTTCGAAGCTTTCTTT
CDR3 protein: CSARARRFEAFF

V gene: TRBV7-3
D gene: TRBD1
clone size: -
J gene: TRBJ1-6
CDR3 DNA: TGTGCCAGCAGCTTTACAGGGGGGAATTCACCCCTCCACTTT
CDR3 protein: CASSFTGGNSPLHF

V gene: TRBV4-1
D gene: -
clone size: few
J gene: TRBJ2-4
CDR3 DNA: TGCGCCAGCAGCCAAGATGGGGGTTTCGGGGCCAAAAACATTCAGTACTTC
CDR3 protein: CASSQDGGFGAKNIQYF

V gene: TRBV15
D gene: -
clone size: few
J gene: TRBJ2-7
CDR3 DNA: TGTGCCACCAGCTCCAGATTGGACCAGGAGCAGTACTTC
CDR3 protein: CATSSRLDQEQYF

V gene: TRBV29-1
D gene: -
clone size: -
J gene: TRBJ1-2
CDR3 DNA: TGCAGCGTGGTGCAAGGAATTAACTATGGCTACACCTTC
CDR3 protein: CSVVQGINYGYTF

V gene: TRBV15
D gene: -
clone size: -
J gene: TRBJ1-1
CDR3 DNA: TGTGCCACCAGCAGAGCGGGCAGGTCCGACACTGAAGCTTTCTTT
CDR3 protein: CATSRAGRSDTEAFF

V gene: TRBV5-6
D gene: -
clone size: -
J gene: TRBJ2-3
CDR3 DNA: TGTGCCAGCAGCCAAAGCAGCCAAAGCACAGATACGCAGTATTTT
CDR3 protein: CASSQSSQSTDTQYF

V gene: TRBV7-9
D gene: TRBD2
clone size: -
J gene: TRBJ2-7
CDR3 DNA: TGTGCCAGCAGCTTGCGTTGGGGAGGGATATGGGGCGAGCAGTACTTC
CDR3 protein: CASSLRWGGIWGEQYF

V gene: TRBV6-6
D gene: -
clone size: -
J gene: TRBJ1-2
CDR3 DNA: TGTGCCAGCAGCCAACCCCTAGGCCTAGAGGGCTACACCTTC
CDR3 protein: CASSQPLGLEGYTF

V gene: TRBV6-6
D gene: -
clone size: -
J gene: TRBJ1-2
CDR3 DNA: TGTGCCAGCAGTTACCCAGGACAGATTCCTTATGGCTACACCTTC
CDR3 protein: CASSYPGQIPYGYTF

V gene: TRBV20-1
D gene: -
clone size: few
J gene: TRBJ2-5
CDR3 DNA: TGCAGTGCGACAAAATCCACGGGGCGGCAAGAGACCCAGTACTTC
CDR3 protein: CSATKSTGRQETQYF

V gene: TRBV5-1
D gene: TRBD2
clone size: -
J gene: TRBJ2-5
CDR3 DNA: TGCGCCAGCAGTTCCGGGAGGGGAGCGTGGATCTCGGAGACCCAGTACTTC
CDR3 protein: CASSSGRGAWISETQYF

V gene: TRBV5-1
D gene: -
clone size: once
J gene: TRBJ2-5
CDR3 DNA: TGCGCCAGCAGCTTGGGGTCTGGAGGCGTTTCGGGACACAGCAAAGAGACCCAGTACTTC
CDR3 protein: CASSLGSGGVSGHSKETQYF

V gene: TRBV5-1
D gene: -
clone size: -
J gene: TRBJ2-7
CDR3 DNA: TGCGCCAGCAGCTCGGACACCCTCTACGAGCAGTACTTC
CDR3 protein: CASSSDTLYEQYF

V gene: TRBV20-1
D gene: -
clone size: -
J gene: TRBJ2-7
CDR3 DNA: TGCAGTGCTAGCACGTGGACAGCCTTCTCCTACGAGCAGTACTTC
CDR3 protein: CSASTWTAFSYEQYF

V gene: TRBV10-1
D gene: TRBD2
clone size: -
J gene: TRBJ2-1
CDR3 DNA: TGCGCCAGCAGTGAAGTCCTAGCGGGAGGTATGGGGAACAATGAGCAGTTCTTC
CDR3 protein: CASSEVLAGGMGNNEQFF

V gene: TRBV4-1
D gene: -
clone size: few
J gene: TRBJ2-1
CDR3 DNA: TGCGCCAGCAGCCAAGGGGTTGAGTGGGGTAGCTCCTACAATGAGCAGTTCTTC
CDR3 protein: CASSQGVEWGSSYNEQFF